These 13 T cell receptor beta chains were sequenced from one sample in a study of cytomegalovirus exposure and HLA in healthy donors. PCR was performed using 60 Vbeta and 13 Jbeta primers. The table came from immunoSEQ multiplex PCR; TCRdb's copy has only in-frame clones and leaves some out. The table lists approximately 140,000 clones, around two thirds of them singletons. Sequences were obtained from PBMCs. The origin of the receptors is a male donor in good health and CMV-seronegative.

The chain uses TRBV6-5 and TRBJ2-1, with TRBD2 as a possible D gene (6 bases). The V and J ends lost 6 bases and 9 bases respectively, with 9 bases between them. The CDR3 has 11 amino acids. Germline CDR1 MNHEY, CDR2 SVGAGI. The CDR3 spells CASSHGGEQFF. CDR3 nucleotide sequence: TGTGCCAGCAGCCACGGGGGTGAGCAGTTCTTC.

This clone has more than one count but fewer than ten. The chain combines TRBV5-1 with TRBJ1-2; 9 bases line up with TRBD1. CDR1 is SGHRS and CDR2 is YFSETQ in the germline V gene. V lost 4 bases to trimming and J lost 8 bases; unmatched junction nucleotides: 6. The CDR3 runs 13 residues. The CDR3 sequence is CASSPGTGYGYTF. CDR3 DNA sequence: TGCGCCAGCAGCCCCGGGACAGGGTACGGCTACACCTTC. Complete variable domain (other parts from reference TRBV5-1 and TRBJ1-2): KAGVTQTPRYLIKTRGQQVTLSCSPISGHRSVSWYQQTPGQGLQFLFEYFSETQRNKGNFPGRFSGRQFSNSRSEMNVSTLELGDSALYLCASSPGTGYGYTFGSGTRLTVV.

The rearrangement uses TRBV15 and TRBJ1-2, with 8 positions matching TRBD1. The CDR3 runs to 13 residues. With 1 base clipped from V and 8 bases from J, the junction kept 3 bases outside the gene matches. The germline CDR1 and CDR2 sequences are LNHNV and YYDKDF (reference sequence). For the CDR3, the DNA is TGTGCCACCAGCAGAGCGACAGGGGAAGGCTACACCTTC. It encodes CATSRATGEGYTF.

This clone was seen more than once but under ten times. This sequence joins TRBV7-2 and TRBJ2-1; 12 nucleotides agree with TRBD2. The CDR3 runs 16 residues. Germline trimming cut 4 bases from V and 8 bases from J; bases unmatched to any gene: 9. The germline gives CDR1 SGHTA, CDR2 FQGNSA. The CDR3 DNA sequence: TGTGCCAGCAGCTCCCCTAGCGGGGGGGCCTCACATGAGCAGTTCTTC. Translated: CASSSPSGGASHEQFF.

The V and J genes are TRBV27 and TRBJ1-2; D may be TRBD1 (6 bases). V was pared by 2 bases and J by 3 bases, with 10 bases between. CDR3 size: 14 residues. Germline V gene sequence: CDR1 MNHEY, CDR2 SMNVEV (reference sequence). CDR3 nucleotides: TGTGCCAGCAGTTTACGACAGGACCACTATGGCTACACCTTC. Translation: CASSLRQDHYGYTF.

This chain connects TRBV28 to TRBJ1-3; no reliable D call. This CDR3 has 16 amino acids. Trimming removed 8 bases at V and 0 bases at J, with 17 bases between. CDR1 is MDHEN and CDR2 is SYDVKM in the germline V gene. CDR3 DNA sequence: TGTGCCAGCTCTCTTCAGGCCCCCGGCTCTGGAAACACCATATATTTT. The encoded protein is CASSLQAPGSGNTIYF.

The rearrangement uses TRBV4-1 and TRBJ1-4; TRBD1 matches at 7 bases. This CDR3 spans 14 amino acids. CDR1 MGHRA and CDR2 YSYEKL come from the germline V gene. J gave up 8 bases and V 1 base, and 4 bases lay outside the gene matches. The CDR3 nucleotides read TGCGCCAGCAGCCAAGGACAGGGCGGAGAAAAACTGTTTTTT. The encoded protein is CASSQGQGGEKLFF.

The rearrangement joins TRBV6-1 to TRBJ2-3, with D uncertain. There are 17 residues in the CDR3. Trimming shortened V by 4 bases and J by 6 bases, and 23 bases separated the two germline ends. From germline, CDR1 is MNHNS and CDR2 SASEGT. Written as DNA, the CDR3 is TGTGCCAGCAGTGGGCCTTCAGGAATTCGAGCAATGGATACGCAGTATTTT. It specifies CASSGPSGIRAMDTQYF.

There are a few counts of this clone. The chain combines TRBV4-1 with TRBJ1-2; D might be TRBD1 (5 bases). The V and J ends lost 4 bases and 3 bases respectively, with 12 bases between them. Looked up from germline, CDR1 is MGHRA and CDR2 is YSYEKL. The CDR3 loop spans 14 amino acids. CDR3 region: CASSLPQADYGYTF. For the CDR3, the DNA is TGCGCCAGCAGCCTTCCACAGGCGGACTATGGCTACACCTTC.

This clone was picked up a small number of times. The genes are TRBV7-9 and TRBJ1-3, with 8 bases matching TRBD1. Germline trimming cut 5 bases from V and 2 bases from J; bases unmatched to any gene: 11. CDR1 and CDR2 (germline): SEHNR, FQNEAQ (reference sequence). The CDR3 extends over 17 amino acids. The CDR3 is CASSPGWTGLTGNTIYF. In DNA form, the CDR3 reads TGTGCCAGCAGCCCCGGGTGGACAGGGCTAACTGGAAACACCATATATTTT. Full variable domain (outside the CDR3, taken from reference TRBV7-9 and TRBJ1-3): DTGVSQNPRHKITKRGQNVTFRCDPISEHNRLYWYRQTLGQGPEFLTYFQNEAQLEKSRLLSDRFSAERPKGSFSTLEIQRTEQGDSAMYLCASSPGWTGLTGNTIYFGEGSWLTVV.

This clone showed up just a few times. The chain uses TRBV6-5 and TRBJ2-1; D gene ambiguous. Deletions cut 6 bases from V and 5 bases from J, with 8 bases between. Per germline, CDR1 MNHEY and CDR2 SVGAGI. The CDR3 is made up of 12 amino acids. CDR3 nucleotides: TGTGCCAGCAGCAAACGGGACAATGAGCAGTTCTTC. Amino acids: CASSKRDNEQFF.

The J gene is TRBJ1-4, the V gene TRBV28; TRBD1 might be the D (6 bases). Trimming left V 3 bases short and J 7 bases short, with 12 bases between. Germline-derived CDR1 and CDR2 are MDHEN and SYDVKM. This CDR3 region has 14 residues. The CDR3 region is CASSFGQGSEKLFF. CDR3 nucleotide sequence: TGTGCCAGCAGTTTTGGGCAGGGGAGTGAAAAACTGTTTTTT.

The chain recombines TRBV19 with TRBJ1-2; D ambiguous. Trimming took off 9 bases at V and 3 bases at J, with 11 bases between the two ends. The CDR3 has 12 residues. Germline values: CDR1 LNHDA, CDR2 SQIVND (reference sequence). CDR3 in amino acids: CASSRRDYGYTF. The CDR3 region has the DNA TGTGCCAGCTCTCGGAGGGACTATGGCTACACCTTC.